Listed below are T cell receptor beta chains from one sample, sequenced in a study of CXCR3-negative and CXCR3-positive naive CD8 T cells. TCRdb re-called the 5' RACE reads; every CDR3 protein appears as one record, without DNA. The data include over 55,000 distinct CDR3 sequences; the top ten clones carry more than 0.5%. Sequencing input: naive CXCR3+ CD8+ T cells from blood. Source of these receptors: a human donor in good health. Some clones in this sample may be carry-over from other donors' samples. The CDR3 runs from the conserved cysteine through the conserved F or W.

cdr3_length | j_call | v_call | cdr3_aa
13 | TRBJ1-1 | TRBV6-6 | CASSYNEVNEAFF
14 | TRBJ1-1 | TRBV12-3/TRBV12-4 | CASSITGERAEAFF
13 | TRBJ1-1 | TRBV14 | CASTSGPNTEAFF
13 | TRBJ1-2 | TRBV12-3/TRBV12-4 | CASSEDRVGGYTF
18 | TRBJ2-1 | TRBV28 | CASSLLERAGVSTNEQFF
16 | TRBJ2-7 | TRBV27 | CASSPGTGTIPYEQYF
14 | TRBJ2-1 | TRBV4-2 | CASSQDTSSNEQFF
13 | TRBJ2-5 | TRBV7-9 | CASSLVSLETQYF
11 | TRBJ2-5 | TRBV12-3/TRBV12-4 | CASSFQETQYF
14 | TRBJ1-5 | TRBV3-1 | CASSQVQGNQPQHF
15 | TRBJ2-1 | TRBV21-1 | CASSKGRGHHNEQFF
14 | TRBJ2-7 | TRBV29-1 | CSVEAGAGGYEQYF
16 | TRBJ1-2 | TRBV7-9 | CASSLGPGQFNYGYTF
14 | TRBJ2-7 | TRBV29-1 | CSVEVEATSYEQYF
15 | TRBJ1-6 | TRBV27 | CASSSGQGVNSPLHF
18 | TRBJ1-2 | TRBV19 | CASSIHRDRRPSGYGYTF
15 | TRBJ1-2 | TRBV7-6 | CASSPGQGLSYGYTF
13 | TRBJ1-2 | TRBV5-1 | CASSLATEDGYTF
15 | TRBJ1-5 | TRBV7-8 | CASSLWGESNQPQHF
16 | TRBJ2-1 | TRBV19 | CASSNRGTSAYNEQFF
17 | TRBJ1-5 | TRBV9 | CASSLSDRVGPNQPQHF
16 | TRBJ2-1 | TRBV7-2 | CASSLYWDRAYNEQFF
17 | TRBJ1-1 | TRBV6-1 | CASSLLRQGGLGTEAFF
14 | TRBJ2-7 | TRBV28 | CASSTRQGTYEQYF
11 | TRBJ2-1 | TRBV28 | CASSLGAEQFF
14 | TRBJ2-5 | TRBV27 | CASSLWGAGETQYF
14 | TRBJ2-2 | TRBV7-2 | CASIGGGGTGELFF
16 | TRBJ2-1 | TRBV4-3 | CASSQVVGEGGYEQFF
15 | TRBJ2-7 | TRBV20-1 | CSARDLSGQLYEQYF
14 | TRBJ2-7 | TRBV12-3/TRBV12-4 | CASSWGETQGEQYF
16 | TRBJ2-5 | TRBV28 | CASSFGGADWQETQYF
15 | TRBJ1-5 | TRBV7-2 | CASSLDVSGNQPQHF
19 | TRBJ2-5 | TRBV15 | CATSSHPARVLAEEETQYF
13 | TRBJ2-1 | TRBV28 | CASSHRGPNEQFF
13 | TRBJ2-5 | TRBV2 | CASSEPRSETQYF
18 | TRBJ2-6 | TRBV5-1 | CASSLEPSWGPGANVLTF
15 | TRBJ2-7 | TRBV19 | CASSFSGTNSYEQYF
12 | TRBJ2-7 | TRBV28 | CASSNDNREQYF
13 | TRBJ2-7 | TRBV15 | CATSGQGYYEQYF
16 | TRBJ2-7 | TRBV7-9 | CASSSDGLAGTYEQYF
15 | TRBJ2-7 | TRBV3-1 | CASSHLSTGAIEQYF
14 | TRBJ2-2 | TRBV7-9 | CASSPEQNTGELFF
15 | TRBJ2-7 | TRBV27 | CASSLSRTASYEQYF
14 | TRBJ2-7 | TRBV28 | CASSLERETYEQYF
15 | TRBJ1-1 | TRBV6-6 | CASSTRDLVDTEAFF
15 | TRBJ1-2 | TRBV28 | CASSFGILSNYGYTF
16 | TRBJ2-7 | TRBV7-9 | CASSLAHGGGFYEQYF
13 | TRBJ1-1 | TRBV5-1 | CASSLTRNTEAFF
15 | TRBJ1-2 | TRBV12-3/TRBV12-4 | CASSPPEGVSYGYTF
14 | TRBJ1-1 | TRBV25-1 | CASSGYGAGTEAFF
14 | TRBJ2-1 | TRBV6-5 | CASRYSGQFNEQFF
18 | TRBJ1-5 | TRBV15 | CATSTKPYPDLSNQPQHF
13 | TRBJ1-2 | TRBV7-2 | CASSLTNYYGYTF
14 | TRBJ1-1 | TRBV7-9 | CASSPGGADTEAFF
12 | TRBJ1-3 | TRBV19 | CASIFSGNTIYF
12 | TRBJ2-7 | TRBV2 | CASQGTLYEQYF
13 | TRBJ2-3 | TRBV27 | CASSALSTDTQYF
13 | TRBJ1-2 | TRBV15 | CATSRANPSGYTF
14 | TRBJ2-3 | TRBV12-3/TRBV12-4 | CASRGAIPTDTQYF
11 | TRBJ2-2 | TRBV28 | CASSLTGELFF